The 17 T cell receptor beta chains below were found in one sample sequenced in a study of blood T cells in healthy people across ages. The second PCR ran about 6 to 12 cycles with a sample-barcoded 5' primer and J-beta primers. TCRdb used MiXCR to reprocess the 5' RACE reads, holding one entry per CDR3 protein. The repertoire holds about 780,000 distinct CDR3 sequences, with approximately 24% as singletons. This sample was shared with a second study, whose subject was T cells of mothers and their children.

Sequencing was done on a sample of blood. The receptors derive from a boy aged 10-17 years in good health.

V and J are TRBV11-2 and TRBJ2-5; TRBD2 aligns across 8 bases. This CDR3 comprises 15 residues. Germline loops: CDR1 SGHAT, CDR2 FQNNGV. V trimming: 1 base; J trimming: 5 bases; junction bases outside the gene matches: 6. The DNA of the CDR3 is TGTGCCAGCAGCTTAGGTTCGGGGGGGTTGGAGACCCAGTACTTC. Amino acids: CASSLGSGGLETQYF.

This chain joins TRBV19 and TRBJ1-1; the D gene is possibly TRBD1 (5 bases). Germline V gene sequence: CDR1 LNHDA, CDR2 SQIVND (reference sequence). CDR3 length: 14 residues. Between the trimmed V and J ends, which lost 2 bases and 7 bases, there was a span of 14 bases. DNA of the CDR3: TGTGCCAGTAGTATAAGAGGGGCAGCCCGTGAAGCTTTCTTT. This translates into CASSIRGAAREAFF.

The rearrangement uses TRBV4-2 and TRBJ2-7; D not resolved. This CDR3 has 14 residues. The germline V gene encodes CDR1 LGHNA and CDR2 YNFKEQ. V dropped 0 bases and J dropped 4 bases, with 10 bases sitting between them. CDR3 nucleotide sequence: TGTGCCAGCAGCCAAGAAGTTAGCCGGTACGAGCAGTACTTC. It yields the protein CASSQEVSRYEQYF.

J is TRBJ2-5 and V is TRBV7-8, with 9 bases lining up with TRBD2. The better agreement between TRBJ2-1 and the DNA end casts doubt on the J call. The CDR3 contains 15 residues. Germline-derived CDR1 and CDR2 are SGHVS and FQNEAQ. In nucleotides, the CDR3 is TGTGCCAGCAGCCCCTTAGGCGGGGGGGGGAATGAGCAGTTCTTC. Translation gives CASSPLGGGGNEQFF.

This clonotype was counted at least ten times. The chain links TRBV6-5 to TRBJ2-2, with 12 positions matching TRBD2. The length of the CDR3 is 16 residues. J lost 3 bases, V lost 6 bases, and 5 bases had no gene match. CDR1 is MNHEY and CDR2 is SVGAGI in the germline V gene. This CDR3 reads CASSPRLAGDTGELFF. CDR3 nucleotides: TGTGCCAGCAGCCCACGACTAGCGGGGGACACCGGGGAGCTGTTTTTT.

This clonotype was seen repeatedly, ten times or more. The chain carries TRBV10-3 and TRBJ2-5; possibly TRBD1 for D (6 bases). The J call could be wrong; TRBJ2-7 is a better fit for the DNA end. Germline lookup yields CDR1 ENHRY and CDR2 SYGVKD. The CDR3 runs 15 residues. The CDR3 bases are TGTGCCATCAGCGACTCTGACAGGAGGCCCTACGAGCAGTACTTC. Translating it yields CAISDSDRRPYEQYF.

The chain joins TRBV2 to TRBJ2-1; D remains unclear. The CDR3 totals 15 residues. Germline V CDR1 and CDR2: SNHLY, FYNNEI. V was clipped by 6 bases and J by 8 bases, with 20 bases between them. In DNA form, the CDR3 reads TGTGCCAGCAGGTTGGATCGCGGCAGAAACTATGAGCAGTTCTTC. This translates into CASRLDRGRNYEQFF.

This chain uses TRBV2 with TRBJ2-1; 13 nucleotides agree with TRBD2. There are 15 residues in the CDR3. V lost 8 bases, J lost 1 base, and 2 bases stayed unmatched. Per the germline V gene, CDR1 is SNHLY and CDR2 is FYNNEI. CDR3 protein: CASPGLAGSYNEQFF. DNA of the CDR3: TGTGCCAGCCCGGGACTAGCGGGGTCCTACAATGAGCAGTTCTTC.

This clonotype has more than one count but fewer than ten. In DNA form, the CDR3 reads TGTGCCAGCAGCTTAGTGGTTTGGGGGGTTACAGATACGCAGTATTTT. Residues: CASSLVVWGVTDTQYF. J is TRBJ2-3 and V is TRBV7-9; tentatively, D is TRBD2 (6 bases). In germline, CDR1 is SEHNR, CDR2 FQNEAQ (reference sequence). Trimming left V 1 base short and J 3 bases short, with 14 bases between. This CDR3 has 16 amino acids. Drawing the rest from reference TRBV7-9 and TRBJ2-3, the complete variable domain is DTGVSQNPRHKITKRGQNVTFRCDPISEHNRLYWYRQTLGQGPEFLTYFQNEAQLEKSRLLSDRFSAERPKGSFSTLEIQRTEQGDSAMYLCASSLVVWGVTDTQYFGPGTRLTVL.

A single count supports this clonotype. This rearrangement joins TRBV30 to TRBJ1-1; unclear D gene. V dropped 7 bases and J dropped 7 bases, with 7 bases sitting between them. The CDR3 length is 9 residues. CDR1 and CDR2 (germline): GTSNPN, SVGIG (reference sequence). The CDR3 region has the DNA TGTGCCTTAAGCGATGAAGCTTTCTTT. This sequence encodes CALSDEAFF. Drawing the rest from reference TRBV30 and TRBJ1-1, the complete variable domain is SQTIHQWPATLVQPVGSPLSLECTVEGTSNPNLYWYRQAAGRGLQLLFYSVGIGQISSEVPQNLSASRPQDRQFILSSKKLLLSDSGFYLCALSDEAFFGQGTRLTVV.

The chain uses TRBV28 and TRBJ2-1; 9 nucleotides match TRBD1. The V and J ends lost 4 bases and 1 base, in that order; junction bases with no gene match: 8. CDR3 length: 17 residues. Per germline, CDR1 MDHEN and CDR2 SYDVKM. This CDR3 is CASSSSPGTGSYNEQFF. The CDR3 DNA reads TGTGCCAGCAGTTCATCCCCCGGGACAGGGTCCTACAATGAGCAGTTCTTC.

This chain connects TRBV11-1 to TRBJ2-1; D is ambiguous. This CDR3 has 16 residues. CDR1 is SGHAT and CDR2 is FQDESV in the germline V gene (reference sequence). With 1 base removed from V and 0 bases from J, the gap between germline ends came to 10 bases. The CDR3 sequence: CASSLEKASSYNEQFF. In DNA, the CDR3 is TGTGCCAGCAGCTTAGAGAAGGCGAGCTCCTACAATGAGCAGTTCTTC. The whole variable domain, filled in from reference TRBV11-1 and TRBJ2-1, reads EAEVAQSPRYKITEKSQAVAFWCDPISGHATLYWYRQILGQGPELLVQFQDESVVDDSQLPKDRFSAERLKGVDSTLKIQPAELGDSAMYLCASSLEKASSYNEQFFGPGTRLTVL.

This clonotype was observed a few times. The chain uses TRBV20-1 and TRBJ2-2; a possible D gene is TRBD2 (5 bases). V lost 5 bases and J 4 bases, leaving 11 bases between the germline ends. The CDR3 sequence is 13 residues long. CDR1 and CDR2 from the germline V gene are DFQATT and SNEGSKA (reference sequence). CDR3 nucleotides: TGCAGTGCTCGGAGGCTAAGCACCGGGGAGCTGTTTTTT. This encodes CSARRLSTGELFF.

This clonotype was counted a few times. The rearrangement joins TRBV29-1 to TRBJ2-3; 10 nucleotides align to TRBD2. The CDR3 loop spans 14 amino acids. Germline-derived CDR1 and CDR2 are SQVTM and ANQGSEA. With 3 bases clipped from V and 4 bases from J, the junction kept 4 bases outside the gene matches. The CDR3 protein is CSVEERGGSDTQYF. In DNA form, the CDR3 reads TGCAGCGTTGAGGAGCGGGGGGGCTCAGATACGCAGTATTTT.

This clonotype has a handful of counts. The chain combines TRBV6-5 with TRBJ1-4; the match to TRBD1 covers 7 bases. J lost 6 bases, V lost 8 bases, and 9 bases had no gene match. CDR3 length equals 14 residues. CDR1 MNHEY and CDR2 SVGAGI come from the germline V gene. The DNA for the CDR3 is TGTGCCAGCCGGGAACAGGGGCTCGATGAAAAACTGTTTTTT. Its protein product is CASREQGLDEKLFF.

The chain recombines TRBV7-2 with TRBJ2-7, with D possibly being TRBD2 (5 bases). In germline, CDR1 is SGHTA, CDR2 FQGNSA. Trimming removed 4 bases from V and 7 bases from J, with 8 bases in between. The length of the CDR3 is 11 residues. This CDR3 reads CASSYGEEQYF. The DNA for the CDR3 is TGTGCCAGCAGCTATGGGGAGGAGCAGTACTTC.

Turning to this clonotype: The final CDR3 position lacks the conserved phenylalanine or tryptophan, pointing to a likely read error. The rearrangement links TRBV28 to TRBJ1-2, with TRBD1 as a possible D gene (6 bases). V lost 6 bases and J lost 8, with 13 bases in between. CDR3 size: 12 residues. Germline V gene lookup returns CDR1 MDHEN and CDR2 SYDVKM. CDR3 loop: CASSTGLEGYTL. The CDR3 DNA reads as TGTGCCAGCAGCACAGGGTTGGAGGGCTACACCCTC.